The 26 T cell receptor beta chains in this list originate from one sample, sequenced in a study of technical replicates of blood from a handful of donors. Produced via immunoSEQ multiplex PCR; TCRdb's table is partial and in-frame only. The sample holds some 13,000 clones; roughly 84% are singletons and the top ten take 9.5% to 13%. Sequenced material: PBMCs. These receptors were collected from a human donor in good health.

This sequence joins TRBV10-3 and TRBJ2-7; D is perhaps TRBD1 (6 bases). This CDR3 contains 14 residues. Germline CDR1 reads ENHRY; CDR2 reads SYGVKD. Trimming pared 4 bases from V and 1 base from J, leaving 11 bases between. In DNA, the CDR3 is TGTGCCATCAGTGGGAACACAGGGTCCTACGAGCAGTACTTC. This sequence encodes CAISGNTGSYEQYF.

This clone was detected once. CDR3: CASGSGILGTGELFF. DNA of the CDR3: TGTGCCAGCGGTAGCGGGATTCTGGGCACCGGGGAGCTGTTTTTT. The V gene is TRBV11-3, the J gene TRBJ2-2, with 8 bases aligning to TRBD2. V was clipped by 8 bases and J by 4 bases; unmatched bases: 9. Germline lookup yields CDR1 SGHNT and CDR2 YENEEA. CDR3 size: 15 residues.

The chain carries TRBV5-1 and TRBJ2-1; 13 bases align to TRBD2. V dropped 4 bases and J dropped 9; count of bases not matched to a gene: 10. The CDR3 is made up of 16 amino acids. Germline CDR1 and CDR2: SGHRS and YFSETQ. The CDR3 DNA sequence: TGCGCCAGCAGCCCGCCGGGACTAGCGGGATCGGGTGAGCAGTTCTTC. Residues: CASSPPGLAGSGEQFF.

The CDR3 DNA follows: TGTGCCAGCTCACCGGGACAGCCCCTGAACCTGATGAACACTGAAGCTTTCTTT. It yields the protein CASSPGQPLNLMNTEAFF. This sequence joins TRBV18 and TRBJ1-1; 7 bases are a match to TRBD1. Germline V lookup: CDR1 KGHSH, CDR2 LQKENI. The trim removed 3 bases at V and 0 bases at J, leaving 13 bases unmatched. There are 18 residues in the CDR3.

V gene TRBV7-2 combines with J gene TRBJ2-5; 7 bases map to TRBD2. V lost 4 bases and J lost 4; bases outside the gene matches: 12. The CDR3 runs to 16 residues. The germline gives CDR1 SGHTA, CDR2 FQGNSA. CDR3 in amino acids: CASSSWGWTRLETQYF. CDR3 nucleotide sequence: TGTGCCAGCAGCTCTTGGGGATGGACTAGGTTAGAGACCCAGTACTTC.

This clone was detected once. The chain uses TRBV10-2 and TRBJ1-2; 7 bases line up with TRBD1. The CDR3 is 13 residues long. With 4 bases clipped from V and 7 bases from J, the junction kept 6 bases outside the gene matches. Germline CDR1 WSHSY, CDR2 SAAADI. In DNA form, the CDR3 reads TGCGCCAGCAGTGGTCAGGGGGAAGGTGGCTACACCTTC. Its translation: CASSGQGEGGYTF.

This clone was found once. V is TRBV10-3 and J is TRBJ1-3, with TRBD1 as a possible D gene (6 bases). The germline V gene has CDR1 ENHRY and CDR2 SYGVKD. V dropped 10 bases and J dropped 2 bases, with 18 bases sitting between them. The length of the CDR3 is 15 residues. For the CDR3, the DNA is TGTGCCACCCTTCCGGGACAAACTACTGGAAACACCATATATTTT. Translating it yields CATLPGQTTGNTIYF.

The chain carries TRBV5-1 and TRBJ1-2, with unresolved D. This CDR3 comprises 12 residues. Germline V gene sequence: CDR1 SGHRS, CDR2 YFSETQ. The ends were cut back, 3 bases at V and 8 bases at J, with 11 bases in the middle. This CDR3 reads CASSSRSGGYTF. The CDR3 DNA is TGCGCCAGCAGCTCCCGTTCGGGGGGCTACACCTTC.

The V call is TRBV27, the J call TRBJ1-4; TRBD1 might be the D (6 bases). The CDR3 covers 18 residues. Germline assignment: CDR1 MNHEY and CDR2 SMNVEV (reference sequence). The V end lost 7 bases, the J end lost 7 bases, and 28 bases lay between the germline ends. CDR3 bases: TGTGCCAGCATTCATTCTTCTCGGGCCATGGGGGCGGGTGAAAAACTGTTTTTT. It codes for CASIHSSRAMGAGEKLFF.

This clone was seen once. This sequence joins TRBV10-3 and TRBJ2-3; the D is unclear. CDR3 length: 14 amino acids. CDR1 is ENHRY and CDR2 is SYGVKD in the germline V gene. Trimming pared 3 bases from V and 7 bases from J, leaving 14 bases between. CDR3: CAISDRNAQNTQYF. The CDR3 DNA reads TGTGCCATCAGTGACAGGAACGCACAGAATACGCAGTATTTT.

The chain combines TRBV6-4 with TRBJ2-6, with TRBD1 as a possible D gene (5 bases). The germline CDR1 and CDR2 sequences are MRHNA and SNTAGT. The CDR3 sequence is 14 residues long. The V end was cut by 5 bases, the J end by 4 bases, with 9 bases between. The CDR3 region has the DNA TGTGCCAGCAGTCAGGGATTGGGGGCCAACGTCCTGACTTTC. Amino acid sequence: CASSQGLGANVLTF.

This clone was picked up a small number of times. The V and J genes are TRBV2 and TRBJ1-1, with 7 nucleotides matching TRBD1. The CDR3 is 15 residues long. Germline assignment: CDR1 SNHLY and CDR2 FYNNEI. V was pared by 6 bases and J by 1 base, with 8 bases of the junction left unmatched. CDR3 in DNA: TGTGCCAGCAGCAAGGAATGGACAGGGAACACTGAAGCTTTCTTT. Amino acid sequence: CASSKEWTGNTEAFF.

The genes are TRBV5-1 and TRBJ2-5, with 11 bases matching TRBD1. Unmatched junction bases numbered 6, after V lost 4 bases and J lost 1 base. CDR1 SGHRS and CDR2 YFSETQ come from the germline V gene. The CDR3 consists of 16 residues. In DNA form, the CDR3 reads TGCGCCAGCAGCCCCGGGACAGGGGGGTTCCAAGAGACCCAGTACTTC. As protein: CASSPGTGGFQETQYF.

The rearrangement links TRBV27 to TRBJ2-3, with TRBD2 matching over 8 bases. With V trimmed by 4 bases and J by 2 bases, 2 bases remained unmatched. The CDR3 length is 14 residues. CDR1 and CDR2 (germline): MNHEY, SMNVEV (reference sequence). This CDR3 is CASSWGLDTDTQYF. CDR3 DNA: TGTGCCAGCAGTTGGGGACTAGACACAGATACGCAGTATTTT.

This clone showed up just once. The CDR3 is CASSLETWSSYNEQFF. CDR3 in DNA: TGTGCCAGCAGCTTAGAGACCTGGAGCTCCTACAATGAGCAGTTCTTC. This chain uses TRBV7-9 with TRBJ2-1, with no clear D. Germline CDR1 SEHNR, CDR2 FQNEAQ (reference sequence). Trimming stripped 1 base from V and 0 bases from J, with 10 bases between. The CDR3 is 16 amino acids.

The chain employs TRBV28 and TRBJ1-2; perhaps TRBD1 as D (5 bases). Between the trimmed V and J ends, which lost 3 bases and 3 bases, there was a span of 8 bases. CDR1 and CDR2 from the germline V gene are MDHEN and SYDVKM. The CDR3 has 13 residues. CDR3 bases: TGTGCCAGCAGTTTGGGCAGGGACTATGGCTACACCTTC. Amino acids: CASSLGRDYGYTF.

The CDR3 nucleotides are TGTGCCAGCAGCTTAACCCCCGGGACAGGGGTTTCCAATGAGCAGTTCTTC. This codes for CASSLTPGTGVSNEQFF. The V and J genes are TRBV7-3 and TRBJ2-1, with 10 bases matching TRBD1. This CDR3 has 17 residues. The V and J ends lost 0 bases and 6 bases, in that order; junction bases with no gene match: 8. From germline, CDR1 is SGHTA and CDR2 FQGTGA.

The V gene is TRBV6-5, the J gene TRBJ1-1, with TRBD1 matching over 9 bases. V lost 6 bases and J lost 6; bases outside the gene matches: 8. This CDR3 is built from 14 residues. The germline CDR1 and CDR2 sequences are MNHEY and SVGAGI. The CDR3 bases are TGTGCCAGCAGGGGGACAGGGCTTAAATCTGAAGCTTTCTTT. Its translation is CASRGTGLKSEAFF.

The chain joins TRBV19 to TRBJ2-3; TRBD2 is a possible D gene (6 bases). The CDR3 has 15 amino acids. The V end lost 4 bases, the J end lost 2 bases, and 13 bases lay between the germline ends. The germline CDR1 and CDR2 sequences are LNHDA and SQIVND (reference sequence). CDR3 loop: CASSKGSGYTDTQYF. As DNA, the CDR3 is TGTGCCAGTAGTAAGGGTAGCGGATACACAGATACGCAGTATTTT.

V usage is TRBV28 and J usage is TRBJ1-4; maybe TRBD1 (6 bases). The ends were cut back, 4 bases at V and 0 bases at J, with 27 bases in the middle. CDR3 length: 21 residues. Germline loops: CDR1 MDHEN, CDR2 SYDVKM. The CDR3 spells CASSYGNRALGYRATNEKLFF. The CDR3 region has the DNA TGTGCCAGCAGTTACGGGAACAGGGCACTCGGGTATAGGGCAACTAATGAAAAACTGTTTTTT.

This chain links TRBV5-1 with TRBJ2-1, with D perhaps matching TRBD2 (6 bases). V lost 4 bases and J 9 bases, leaving 20 bases between the germline ends. CDR3 length: 15 residues. The V gene's germline CDR1 is SGHRS and CDR2 YFSETQ. The CDR3 sequence is CASSGGVGSRGEQFF. Written as DNA, the CDR3 is TGCGCCAGCAGCGGCGGGGTAGGTTCGCGGGGTGAGCAGTTCTTC.

Written as DNA, the CDR3 is TGTGCCACCAGCTGGTCAGCGGGAGGCTCAGATACGCAGTATTTT. This sequence encodes CATSWSAGGSDTQYF. V is TRBV15 and J is TRBJ2-3, with 9 bases matching TRBD2. After removal of 5 bases from V and 4 bases from J, the junction contained 7 bases not matched to a gene. Germline lookup yields CDR1 LNHNV and CDR2 YYDKDF (reference sequence). This CDR3 has 15 residues.

J is TRBJ2-3 and V is TRBV4-2, with 14 nucleotides matching TRBD2. The junction had 1 base not matched to a gene; V was cut back by 1 base and J by 4 bases. Germline V gene data show CDR1 as LGHNA and CDR2 as YNFKEQ. The CDR3 spans 16 residues. The CDR3: CASSQGLAGGPDTQYF. CDR3 DNA: TGTGCCAGCAGCCAAGGACTAGCGGGAGGGCCAGATACGCAGTATTTT.

The rearrangement joins TRBV19 to TRBJ2-1; 11 bases match TRBD1. Losses at the gene ends were 5 bases for V and 9 bases for J; bases not matched to a gene: 12. Per germline, CDR1 LNHDA and CDR2 SQIVND (reference sequence). This CDR3 has 16 residues. The CDR3 loop reads CASSALGTGGSSEQFF. The DNA of the CDR3 is TGTGCCAGTAGTGCCCTAGGGACAGGGGGGAGTTCTGAGCAGTTCTTC.

The V gene is TRBV5-8, the J gene TRBJ1-1; weak D call: TRBD1 (6 bases). CDR3 length: 15 amino acids. Trimming cost V 1 base and J 3 bases, with 13 bases left between them. Germline V gene lookup returns CDR1 SGHTS and CDR2 YDEGEE. CDR3 bases: TGTGCCAGCAGCTTGTCGGCAGGGGCGTACACTGAAGCTTTCTTT. Translation: CASSLSAGAYTEAFF.

The V call is TRBV19, the J call TRBJ2-3; D gene unclear. The length of the CDR3 is 14 residues. V was trimmed by 5 bases and J by 2 bases, leaving 11 bases between them. CDR1 and CDR2 (germline): LNHDA, SQIVND (reference sequence). The CDR3 sequence: CASSYGGYTDTQYF. In DNA, the CDR3 is TGTGCCAGTAGTTATGGCGGATACACAGATACGCAGTATTTT.